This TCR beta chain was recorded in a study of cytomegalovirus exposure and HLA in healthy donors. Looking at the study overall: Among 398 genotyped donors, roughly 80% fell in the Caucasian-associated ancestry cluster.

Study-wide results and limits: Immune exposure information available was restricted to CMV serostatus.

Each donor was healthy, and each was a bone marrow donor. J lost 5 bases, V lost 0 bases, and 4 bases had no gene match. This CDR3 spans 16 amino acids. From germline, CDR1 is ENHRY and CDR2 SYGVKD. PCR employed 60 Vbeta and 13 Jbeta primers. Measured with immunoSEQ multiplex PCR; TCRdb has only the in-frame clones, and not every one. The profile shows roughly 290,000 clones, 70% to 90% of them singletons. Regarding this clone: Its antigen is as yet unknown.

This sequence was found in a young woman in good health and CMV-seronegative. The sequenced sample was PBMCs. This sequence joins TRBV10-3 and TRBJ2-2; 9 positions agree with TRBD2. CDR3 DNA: TGTGCCATCAGTGAGTCCTTAGCGGGGGAAACCGGGGAGCTGTTTTTT. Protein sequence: CAISESLAGETGELFF.